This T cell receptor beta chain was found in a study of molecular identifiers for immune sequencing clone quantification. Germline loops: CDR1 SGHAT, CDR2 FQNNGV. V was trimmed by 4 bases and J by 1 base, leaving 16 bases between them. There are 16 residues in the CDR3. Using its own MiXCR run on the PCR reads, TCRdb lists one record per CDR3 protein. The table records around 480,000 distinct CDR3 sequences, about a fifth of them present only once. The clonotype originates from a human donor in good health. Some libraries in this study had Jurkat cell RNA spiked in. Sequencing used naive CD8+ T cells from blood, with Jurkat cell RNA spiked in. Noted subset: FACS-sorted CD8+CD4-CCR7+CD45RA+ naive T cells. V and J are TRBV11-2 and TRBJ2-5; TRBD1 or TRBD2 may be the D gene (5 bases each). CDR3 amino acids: CASSSSPGPPQETQYF. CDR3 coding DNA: TGTGCCAGCAGCTCCTCCCCGGGGCCACCCCAAGAGACCCAGTACTTC.